This T cell receptor beta chain comes out of a study of blood T cells in healthy people across ages. CDR1 and CDR2 from the germline V gene are KGHDR and SFDVKD. The CDR3 loop spans 15 amino acids. Alongside a J-beta primer mix, a sample-barcoded 5' primer served in a second PCR lasting about 7 to 11 cycles. TCRdb ran MiXCR on the 5' RACE reads and lists one entry per CDR3 protein. This sample carries some 780,000 distinct CDR3 sequences, roughly three fifths of them seen once, and the ten largest clones take approximately 24%. This sequence originates from a man in his forties or fifties in good health. The chain is built from TRBV24-1 and TRBJ2-1, with 7 bases aligning to TRBD2. The DNA end lines up better with TRBJ2-7; the J call may be wrong. The sequencing input was blood. The CDR3 loop is CATSRRGSSYNEQYF. The CDR3 DNA reads TGTGCCACCAGTCGGCGCGGGAGCTCCTACAATGAGCAGTACTTC.